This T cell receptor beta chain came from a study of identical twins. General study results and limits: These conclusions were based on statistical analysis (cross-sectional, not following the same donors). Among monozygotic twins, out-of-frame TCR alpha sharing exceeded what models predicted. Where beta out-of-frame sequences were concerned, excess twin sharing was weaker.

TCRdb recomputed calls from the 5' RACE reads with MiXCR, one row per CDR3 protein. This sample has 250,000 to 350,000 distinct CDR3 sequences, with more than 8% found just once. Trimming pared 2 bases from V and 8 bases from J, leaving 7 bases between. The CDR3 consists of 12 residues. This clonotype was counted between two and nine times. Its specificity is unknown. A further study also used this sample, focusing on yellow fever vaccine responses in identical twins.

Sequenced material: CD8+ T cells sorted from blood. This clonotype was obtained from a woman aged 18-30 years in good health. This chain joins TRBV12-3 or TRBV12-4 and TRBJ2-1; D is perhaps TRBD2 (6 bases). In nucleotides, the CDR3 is TGTGCCAGCAGTTTATGGGAGGATGAGCAGTTCTTC. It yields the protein CASSLWEDEQFF.